These T cell receptor beta chains were read from a single sample in a study of CDR3 diversity in severe acne. TCRdb redid the calling of the PCR reads with MiXCR, one entry per CDR3 protein. The sample contains tens of thousands of distinct CDR3 sequences, 51% of which appear only once. The specimen sequenced was blood. These receptors were obtained from a male donor in good health, without acne. Each CDR3 is given with its conserved first and last residue. The D gene is left open where the match is weak. Not all rows give a size; the values are once, few, many and, for expanded clones, a class.

cdr3_nt cdr3_aa clone_size j_call d_call v_call
TGTGCCAGCAGCCAAGGAGGTGGCGGAAGCACTGAAGCTTTCTTT CASSQGGGGSTEAFF . TRBJ1-1 . TRBV3-1
TGTGCCAGCAGGGAGGCAGGGGGCCTAGGCCACACCTTC CASREAGGLGHTF . TRBJ1-2 TRBD1 TRBV6-1
TGCAGTGCTAGAGTAGGAGCTAGAGATACGCAGTATTTT CSARVGARDTQYF . TRBJ2-3 . TRBV20-1
TGTGCCAGCAGCTTAGGGGGGACAGAGACCCAGTACTTC CASSLGGTETQYF . TRBJ2-5 . TRBV7-9
TGTGCCAGCAGTTCCAAGCGACTAGCGGGAGGGCCCAGAGAGCAGTACTTC CASSSKRLAGGPREQYF many TRBJ2-7 TRBD2 TRBV12-3/TRBV12-4
TGTGCCATCAGTGCGAGTGCGGAGGGGTACGAGCAGTACTTC CAISASAEGYEQYF once TRBJ2-7 . TRBV10-3
TGCGCCAGCAGCCAAGCTACAGGGGCCAACGTCCTGACTTTC CASSQATGANVLTF . TRBJ2-6 . TRBV4-1
TGTGCCAGCAGTAAGGACAGGACTGTCGGTGGCTACACCTTC CASSKDRTVGGYTF . TRBJ1-2 TRBD1 TRBV7-3
TGTGCCTGGACCGACAGCTACGAGCAGTACTTC CAWTDSYEQYF few TRBJ2-7 . TRBV30
TGTGCCAGCAGCCAAGAACCGACCACGGGGGGAGCTTTCTTT CASSQEPTTGGAFF . TRBJ1-1 . TRBV3-1
TGTGCCAGCAGTGAGGGACAGACCCCGAACACTGAAGCTTTCTTT CASSEGQTPNTEAFF many TRBJ1-1 TRBD1 TRBV2
TGTGCCAGCAGCTTAAGTGTGACAGGGGGCGAGGCGTGGGGGACCCAGTACTTC CASSLSVTGGEAWGTQYF few TRBJ2-5 TRBD1 TRBV7-9
TGTGCCACCAGCAGAGATCGACTAGCGGGGGGCCCCTACGAGCAGTACTTC CATSRDRLAGGPYEQYF . TRBJ2-7 TRBD2 TRBV15
TGTGCCATCAGTGAGGATTTTCGGACAGGAACTAACTATGGCTACACCTTC CAISEDFRTGTNYGYTF once TRBJ1-2 TRBD1 TRBV10-3
TGTGCCAGCAGCTTGCCCGGGACTAGCGCCGGCACAGATACGCAGTATTTT CASSLPGTSAGTDTQYF . TRBJ2-3 TRBD2 TRBV7-9
TGTGCCAGTAGACGGACAGGGGTAAGTAGGACTGAAGCTTTCTTT CASRRTGVSRTEAFF . TRBJ1-1 TRBD1 TRBV19
TGCAGTGCTGGGGGGTCCGGGACAGTGAACACTGAAGCTTTCTTT CSAGGSGTVNTEAFF . TRBJ1-1 TRBD1 TRBV20-1
TGTGCCAGCAGTGCACGGGGACAGGACAACACAGATACGCAGTATTTT CASSARGQDNTDTQYF . TRBJ2-3 TRBD1 TRBV25-1
TGTGCCAGCAGTGACCAGGGAAGCTATGGCTACACCTTC CASSDQGSYGYTF few TRBJ1-2 . TRBV2
TGCGCCAGCAGCGAACCGACAGGGTTCAGGCAGCCCCAGCAGTACTTC CASSEPTGFRQPQQYF few TRBJ2-7 TRBD1 TRBV5-1
TGTGCCACCAGCAGAGACGGGGACAGTGATCAGCCCCAGCATTTT CATSRDGDSDQPQHF many TRBJ1-5 TRBD1 TRBV15
TGTGCCAGCCGAATTCCCTCCGGAGCTAACTATGGCTACACCTTC CASRIPSGANYGYTF . TRBJ1-2 . TRBV28
TGTGCCAGCAGCTTGGCGGGACAGGGATCCTATGGCTACACCTTC CASSLAGQGSYGYTF many TRBJ1-2 TRBD1 TRBV5-8
TGTGCCAGCGAAGGGCGGGGAAGTAACTATGGCTACACCTTC CASEGRGSNYGYTF . TRBJ1-2 . TRBV13
TGCGCCAGCAGCACGACTCCAGAGACCCAGTACTTC CASSTTPETQYF . TRBJ2-5 . TRBV5-5
TGCGCCAGCAGCCAGGATGCGGTTGACGGGAGAGAGACCCAGTACTTC CASSQDAVDGRETQYF . TRBJ2-5 . TRBV11-2
TGCAGCGTTGAATACGGCACTGGAGCTTTCTTT CSVEYGTGAFF . TRBJ1-1 . TRBV29-1
TGTGCCAGCAGCTTCCTAGCGACCACAGATACGCAGTATTTT CASSFLATTDTQYF . TRBJ2-3 . TRBV5-5
TGTGCCAGCAGCTCCCTCTCCGGGGACGCTCAAGAGACCCAGTACTTC CASSSLSGDAQETQYF . TRBJ2-5 . TRBV5-4
TGTGCCAGCAGCAAAGACTCATCCCATGGCTACACCTTC CASSKDSSHGYTF many TRBJ1-2 . TRBV7-3
TGTGCCAGCAACCTCCATTTTGAAGCTCTCTTT CASNLHFEALF . TRBJ1-1 . TRBV7-2
TGTGCCAGCACCTCGGACAGCTTTTTTAATGAAAAACTGTTTTTT CASTSDSFFNEKLFF few TRBJ1-4 . TRBV6-5
TGCAGCGGGTTGGACAGTAACACAGATATGCAGTATTTT CSGLDSNTDMQYF . TRBJ2-3 . TRBV29-1
TGTGCCAGTAGTATAGGCGTTAAGCGGTATTCTGTCTACGAGCAGTACTTC CASSIGVKRYSVYEQYF . TRBJ2-7 . TRBV19
TGCAGTGCTAGACAGAGGACAGGGGCTGGCTACACCTTC CSARQRTGAGYTF . TRBJ1-2 TRBD1 TRBV20-1
TGTGCCACCAGTGAGCCACAGGGGGCGTTCGGGAATACGCAGTATTTT CATSEPQGAFGNTQYF . TRBJ2-3 TRBD1 TRBV24-1
TGTGCCAGCAGGGACAACCTCCGGGGTAACACTGAAGCTTTCTTT CASRDNLRGNTEAFF . TRBJ1-1 . TRBV2
TGTGCCATCAGTGGACAGGGGATGAACACTGAAGCTTTCTTT CAISGQGMNTEAFF many TRBJ1-1 TRBD1 TRBV10-3
TGTGCCAGCAGCCGTGGACGGGAGGAGACCCAGTACTTC CASSRGREETQYF once TRBJ2-5 . TRBV6-5
TGTGCCAGTAGTACACTAGCGGGGGGACAAGAGACCCAGTACTTC CASSTLAGGQETQYF . TRBJ2-5 TRBD2 TRBV19
TGTGCCAGCAGGGTCCGCCCGGGACAGGGGTACGAGCAGTACTTC CASRVRPGQGYEQYF many TRBJ2-7 TRBD1 TRBV6-1
TGTGCCAGCAGCGTTGCTGGCCTCTACAATGAGCAGTTCTTC CASSVAGLYNEQFF . TRBJ2-1 . TRBV9
TGTGCCAGCAGCCCCCATCGGGGGTACGAGCAGTACTTC CASSPHRGYEQYF many TRBJ2-7 . TRBV7-6
TGTGCCAGCAGTTTCCAGGGGGTCTATGGCTACACCTTC CASSFQGVYGYTF . TRBJ1-2 TRBD1 TRBV12-3/TRBV12-4
. CASGESSYNEQFFGPGTEKLFF . TRBJ1-4 . TRBV9